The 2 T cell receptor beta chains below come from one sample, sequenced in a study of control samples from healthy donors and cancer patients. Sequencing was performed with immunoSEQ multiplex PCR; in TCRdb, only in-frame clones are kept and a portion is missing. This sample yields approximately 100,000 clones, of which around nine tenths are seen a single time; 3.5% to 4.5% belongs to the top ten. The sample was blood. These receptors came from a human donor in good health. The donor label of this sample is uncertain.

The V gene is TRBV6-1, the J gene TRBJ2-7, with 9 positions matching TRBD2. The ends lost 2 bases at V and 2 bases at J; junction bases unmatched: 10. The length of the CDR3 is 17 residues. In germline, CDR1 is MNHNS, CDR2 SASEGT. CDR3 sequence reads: CASSERGISSGAYEQYF. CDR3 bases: TGTGCCAGCAGTGAACGCGGTATTTCTAGCGGGGCCTACGAGCAGTACTTC.

Here the CDR3 DNA reads TGTGCCAGCTCACCGGACAGTGGTCCCCCTTACAATGAGCAGTTCTTC. Protein sequence: CASSPDSGPPYNEQFF. This rearrangement joins TRBV18 to TRBJ2-1; D possibly corresponds to TRBD1 (6 bases). CDR1 is KGHSH, CDR2 LQKENI, per germline. The CDR3 spans 16 residues. V was clipped by 3 bases and J by 4 bases, with 16 bases between them.